The T cell receptor (beta chain) described here comes from a study of blood T cell repertoires in COVID-19. Authors' methods: Scientists estimated how many nucleated cells there were by amplifying reference gene primers. The method was immunoSEQ multiplex PCR; TCRdb's version includes in-frame clones alone and lacks a portion of them. The D gene and trimming were derived from the DNA, and the V and J assignments and clone size from that table. This sample has approximately 200,000 clones, with 80% to 90% found just once. Germline values: CDR1 SGHTS, CDR2 YDEGEE. The CDR3 loop spans 16 amino acids. V was clipped by 4 bases and J by 1 base, with 17 bases between them.

This TCR came from a man aged 55 to 70 with acute or convalescent COVID-19. The chain carries TRBV5-8 and TRBJ1-1; unclear D gene. Sequencing used peripheral blood. CDR3 DNA: TGTGCCAGCAGCCCGGTCCTCGGGGTGGGGAACACTGAAGCTTTCTTT. Amino acid sequence: CASSPVLGVGNTEAFF.